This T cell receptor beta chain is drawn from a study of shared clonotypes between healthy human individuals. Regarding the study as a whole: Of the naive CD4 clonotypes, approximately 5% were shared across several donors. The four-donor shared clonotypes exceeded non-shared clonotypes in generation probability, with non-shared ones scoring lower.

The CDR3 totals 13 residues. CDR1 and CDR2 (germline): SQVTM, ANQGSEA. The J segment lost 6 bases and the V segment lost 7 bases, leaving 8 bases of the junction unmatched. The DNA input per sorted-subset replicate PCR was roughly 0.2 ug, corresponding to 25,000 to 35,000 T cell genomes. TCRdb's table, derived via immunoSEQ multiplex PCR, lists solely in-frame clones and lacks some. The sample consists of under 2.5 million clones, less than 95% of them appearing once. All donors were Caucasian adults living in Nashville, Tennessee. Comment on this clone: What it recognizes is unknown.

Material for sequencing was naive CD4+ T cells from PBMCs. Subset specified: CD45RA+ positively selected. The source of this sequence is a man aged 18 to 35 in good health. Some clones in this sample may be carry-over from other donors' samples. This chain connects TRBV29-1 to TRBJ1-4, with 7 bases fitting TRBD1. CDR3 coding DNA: TGCAGCGCAAGACAGGGTTGGGATGAAAAACTGTTTTTT. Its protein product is CSARQGWDEKLFF.